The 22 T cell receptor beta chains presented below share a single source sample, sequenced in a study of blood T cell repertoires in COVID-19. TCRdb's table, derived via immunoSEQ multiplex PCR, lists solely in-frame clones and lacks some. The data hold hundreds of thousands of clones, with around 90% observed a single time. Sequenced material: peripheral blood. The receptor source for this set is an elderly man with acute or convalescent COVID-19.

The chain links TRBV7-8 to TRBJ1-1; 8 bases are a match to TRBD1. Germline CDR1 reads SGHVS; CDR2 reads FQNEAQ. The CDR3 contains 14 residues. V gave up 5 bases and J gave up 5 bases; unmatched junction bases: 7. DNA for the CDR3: TGTGCCAGCAGCACCCGGACAGGGATAACTGAAGCTTTCTTT. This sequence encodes CASSTRTGITEAFF.

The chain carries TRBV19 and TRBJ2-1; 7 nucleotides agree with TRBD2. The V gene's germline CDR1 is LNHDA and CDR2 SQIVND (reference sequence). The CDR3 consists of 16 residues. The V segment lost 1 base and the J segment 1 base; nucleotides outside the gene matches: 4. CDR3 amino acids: CASSIGEGRSYNEQFF. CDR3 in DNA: TGTGCCAGTAGTATAGGGGAGGGCCGATCCTACAATGAGCAGTTCTTC.

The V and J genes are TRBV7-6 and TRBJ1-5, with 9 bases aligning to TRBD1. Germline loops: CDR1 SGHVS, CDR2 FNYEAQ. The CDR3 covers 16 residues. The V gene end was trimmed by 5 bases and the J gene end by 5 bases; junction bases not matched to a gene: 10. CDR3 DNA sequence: TGTGCCAGCAGCACTAACACAGGGGGCCTGGATCAGCCCCAGCATTTT. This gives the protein CASSTNTGGLDQPQHF.

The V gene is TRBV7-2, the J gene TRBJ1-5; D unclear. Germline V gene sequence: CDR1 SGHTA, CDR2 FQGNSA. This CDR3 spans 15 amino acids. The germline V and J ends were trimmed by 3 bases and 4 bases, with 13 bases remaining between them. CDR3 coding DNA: TGTGCCAGCAGCTTTGGAACGCGGGAGAATCAGCCCCAGCATTTT. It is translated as CASSFGTRENQPQHF.

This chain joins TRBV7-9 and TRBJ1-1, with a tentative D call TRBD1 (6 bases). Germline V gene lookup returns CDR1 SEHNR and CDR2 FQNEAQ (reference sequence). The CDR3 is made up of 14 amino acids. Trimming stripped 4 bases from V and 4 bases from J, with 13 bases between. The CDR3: CASSSNDRPTEAFF. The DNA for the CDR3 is TGTGCCAGCAGCTCAAACGACAGGCCCACTGAAGCTTTCTTT.

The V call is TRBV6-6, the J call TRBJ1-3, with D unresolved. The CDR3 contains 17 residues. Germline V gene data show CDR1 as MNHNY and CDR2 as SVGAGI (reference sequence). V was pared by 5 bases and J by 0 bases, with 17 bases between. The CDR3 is CASSRGLWANSGNTIYF. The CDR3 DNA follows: TGTGCCAGCAGTCGTGGCCTCTGGGCCAACTCTGGAAACACCATATATTTT.

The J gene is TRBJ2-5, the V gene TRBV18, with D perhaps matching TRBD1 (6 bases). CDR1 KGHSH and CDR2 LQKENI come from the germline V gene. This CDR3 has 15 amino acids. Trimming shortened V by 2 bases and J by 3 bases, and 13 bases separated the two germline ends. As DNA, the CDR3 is TGTGCCAGCTCACCAACTAAGGGGGTAAAAGAGACCCAGTACTTC. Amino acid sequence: CASSPTKGVKETQYF.

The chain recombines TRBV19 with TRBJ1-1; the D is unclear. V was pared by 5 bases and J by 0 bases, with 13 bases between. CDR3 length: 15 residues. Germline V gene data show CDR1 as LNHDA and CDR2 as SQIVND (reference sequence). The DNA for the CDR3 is TGTGCCAGTAGTCTCACACCTCTGCTGAACACTGAAGCTTTCTTT. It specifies CASSLTPLLNTEAFF.

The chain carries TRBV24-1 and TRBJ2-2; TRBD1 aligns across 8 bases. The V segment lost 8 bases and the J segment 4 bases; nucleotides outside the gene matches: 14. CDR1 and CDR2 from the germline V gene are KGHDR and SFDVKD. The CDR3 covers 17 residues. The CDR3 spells CATKSPPGQGVTGELFF. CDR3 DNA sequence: TGTGCCACCAAATCTCCTCCTGGACAGGGAGTCACCGGGGAGCTGTTTTTT.

For the CDR3, the DNA is TGTGCCAGCAGTGTTGAGGAATTCGTTTCAGATACGCAGTATTTT. Protein sequence: CASSVEEFVSDTQYF. This rearrangement joins TRBV2 to TRBJ2-3; no reliable D call. V was shortened by 4 bases and J by 4 bases, with 15 bases between the two germline ends. Per the germline V gene, CDR1 is SNHLY and CDR2 is FYNNEI. The CDR3 consists of 15 residues. Together with reference TRBV2 and TRBJ2-3, the CDR3 gives the full variable domain: EPEVTQTPSHQVTQMGQEVILRCVPISNHLYFYWYRQILGQKVEFLVSFYNNEISEKSEIFDDQFSVERPDGSNFTLKIRSTKLEDSAMYFCASSVEEFVSDTQYFGPGTRLTVL.

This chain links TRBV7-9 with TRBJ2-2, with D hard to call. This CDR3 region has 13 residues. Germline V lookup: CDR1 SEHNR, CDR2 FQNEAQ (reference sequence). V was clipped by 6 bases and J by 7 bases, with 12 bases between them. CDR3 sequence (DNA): TGTGCCAGCAGTTGGCTAGGAGACGGGGAGCTGTTTTTT. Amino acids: CASSWLGDGELFF.

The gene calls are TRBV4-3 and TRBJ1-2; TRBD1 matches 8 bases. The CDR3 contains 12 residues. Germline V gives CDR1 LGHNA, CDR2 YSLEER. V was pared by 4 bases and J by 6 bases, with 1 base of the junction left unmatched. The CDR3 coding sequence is TGCGCCAGCAGCCTGGACAGGGATGGCTACACCTTC. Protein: CASSLDRDGYTF.

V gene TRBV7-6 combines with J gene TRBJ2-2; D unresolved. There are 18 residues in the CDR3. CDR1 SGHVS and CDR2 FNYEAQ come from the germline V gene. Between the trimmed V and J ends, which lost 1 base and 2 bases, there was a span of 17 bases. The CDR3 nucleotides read TGTGCCAGCAGCTTAGTTACTATCCAATTCCTCAACACCGGGGAGCTGTTTTTT. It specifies CASSLVTIQFLNTGELFF.

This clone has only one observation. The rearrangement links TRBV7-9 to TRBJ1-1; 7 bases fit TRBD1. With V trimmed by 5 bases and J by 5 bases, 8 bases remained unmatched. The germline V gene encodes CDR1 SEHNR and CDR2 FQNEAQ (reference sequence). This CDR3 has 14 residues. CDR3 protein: CASSLGGRETEAFF. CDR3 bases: TGTGCCAGCAGCCTAGGGGGCAGAGAGACTGAAGCTTTCTTT.

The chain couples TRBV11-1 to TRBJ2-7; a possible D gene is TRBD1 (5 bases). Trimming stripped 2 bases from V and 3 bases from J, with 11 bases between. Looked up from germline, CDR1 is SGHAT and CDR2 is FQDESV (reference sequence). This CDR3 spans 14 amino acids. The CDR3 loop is CASSLRTRDYEQYF. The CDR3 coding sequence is TGTGCCAGCAGCTTAAGGACCAGGGACTACGAGCAGTACTTC.

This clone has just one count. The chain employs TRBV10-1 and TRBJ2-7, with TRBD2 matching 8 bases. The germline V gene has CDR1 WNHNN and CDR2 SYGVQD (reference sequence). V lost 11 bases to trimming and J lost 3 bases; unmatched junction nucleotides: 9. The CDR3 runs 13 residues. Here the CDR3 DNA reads TGCGCCGGTCGTCAGCGGGAGCGCTACGAGCAGTACTTC. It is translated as CAGRQRERYEQYF.

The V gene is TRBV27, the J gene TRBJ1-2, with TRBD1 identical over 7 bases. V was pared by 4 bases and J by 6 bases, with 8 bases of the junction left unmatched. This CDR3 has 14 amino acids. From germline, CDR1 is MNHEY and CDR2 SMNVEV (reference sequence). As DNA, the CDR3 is TGTGCCAGCAGTTGGGGACAGCCTTCGGATGGCTACACCTTC. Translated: CASSWGQPSDGYTF.

The CDR3 spells CASSQERSGVNTGELFF. The CDR3 nucleotides are TGTGCCAGCAGCCAAGAAAGGAGCGGGGTGAACACCGGGGAGCTGTTTTTT. The genes are TRBV3-1 (or the pseudogene TRBV3-2) and TRBJ2-2, with 7 bases that match TRBD2. Losses at the gene ends were 0 bases for V and 1 base for J; bases not matched to a gene: 5. Per germline, CDR1 LGHDT and CDR2 YNNKEL (reference sequence). The CDR3 spans 17 residues.

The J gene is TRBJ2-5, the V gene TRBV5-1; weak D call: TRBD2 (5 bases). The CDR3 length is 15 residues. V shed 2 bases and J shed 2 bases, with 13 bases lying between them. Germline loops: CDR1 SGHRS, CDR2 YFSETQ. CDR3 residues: CASSLGGGRQETQYF. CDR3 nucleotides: TGCGCCAGCAGCTTAGGCGGCGGGCGACAAGAGACCCAGTACTTC.

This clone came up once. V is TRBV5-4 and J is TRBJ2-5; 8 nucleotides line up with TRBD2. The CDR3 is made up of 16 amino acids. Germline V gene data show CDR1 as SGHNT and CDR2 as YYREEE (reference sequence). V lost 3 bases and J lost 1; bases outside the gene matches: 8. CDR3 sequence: CASSSSGGRRQETQYF. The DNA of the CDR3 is TGTGCCAGCAGCTCCTCGGGGGGGCGCCGCCAAGAGACCCAGTACTTC.

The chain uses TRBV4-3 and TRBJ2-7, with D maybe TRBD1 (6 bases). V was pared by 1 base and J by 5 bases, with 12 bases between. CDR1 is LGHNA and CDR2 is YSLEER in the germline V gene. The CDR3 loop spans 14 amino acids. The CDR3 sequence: CASSQGQGHNEQYF. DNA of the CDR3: TGCGCCAGCAGCCAAGGGCAGGGGCACAACGAGCAGTACTTC.

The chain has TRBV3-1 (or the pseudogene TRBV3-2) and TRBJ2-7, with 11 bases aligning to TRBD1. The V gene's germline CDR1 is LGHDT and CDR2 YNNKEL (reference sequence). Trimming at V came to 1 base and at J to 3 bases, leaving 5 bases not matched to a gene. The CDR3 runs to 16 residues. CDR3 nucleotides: TGTGCCAGCAGCCAAGGGGGGACAGGGGGACGCTACGAGCAGTACTTC. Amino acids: CASSQGGTGGRYEQYF.